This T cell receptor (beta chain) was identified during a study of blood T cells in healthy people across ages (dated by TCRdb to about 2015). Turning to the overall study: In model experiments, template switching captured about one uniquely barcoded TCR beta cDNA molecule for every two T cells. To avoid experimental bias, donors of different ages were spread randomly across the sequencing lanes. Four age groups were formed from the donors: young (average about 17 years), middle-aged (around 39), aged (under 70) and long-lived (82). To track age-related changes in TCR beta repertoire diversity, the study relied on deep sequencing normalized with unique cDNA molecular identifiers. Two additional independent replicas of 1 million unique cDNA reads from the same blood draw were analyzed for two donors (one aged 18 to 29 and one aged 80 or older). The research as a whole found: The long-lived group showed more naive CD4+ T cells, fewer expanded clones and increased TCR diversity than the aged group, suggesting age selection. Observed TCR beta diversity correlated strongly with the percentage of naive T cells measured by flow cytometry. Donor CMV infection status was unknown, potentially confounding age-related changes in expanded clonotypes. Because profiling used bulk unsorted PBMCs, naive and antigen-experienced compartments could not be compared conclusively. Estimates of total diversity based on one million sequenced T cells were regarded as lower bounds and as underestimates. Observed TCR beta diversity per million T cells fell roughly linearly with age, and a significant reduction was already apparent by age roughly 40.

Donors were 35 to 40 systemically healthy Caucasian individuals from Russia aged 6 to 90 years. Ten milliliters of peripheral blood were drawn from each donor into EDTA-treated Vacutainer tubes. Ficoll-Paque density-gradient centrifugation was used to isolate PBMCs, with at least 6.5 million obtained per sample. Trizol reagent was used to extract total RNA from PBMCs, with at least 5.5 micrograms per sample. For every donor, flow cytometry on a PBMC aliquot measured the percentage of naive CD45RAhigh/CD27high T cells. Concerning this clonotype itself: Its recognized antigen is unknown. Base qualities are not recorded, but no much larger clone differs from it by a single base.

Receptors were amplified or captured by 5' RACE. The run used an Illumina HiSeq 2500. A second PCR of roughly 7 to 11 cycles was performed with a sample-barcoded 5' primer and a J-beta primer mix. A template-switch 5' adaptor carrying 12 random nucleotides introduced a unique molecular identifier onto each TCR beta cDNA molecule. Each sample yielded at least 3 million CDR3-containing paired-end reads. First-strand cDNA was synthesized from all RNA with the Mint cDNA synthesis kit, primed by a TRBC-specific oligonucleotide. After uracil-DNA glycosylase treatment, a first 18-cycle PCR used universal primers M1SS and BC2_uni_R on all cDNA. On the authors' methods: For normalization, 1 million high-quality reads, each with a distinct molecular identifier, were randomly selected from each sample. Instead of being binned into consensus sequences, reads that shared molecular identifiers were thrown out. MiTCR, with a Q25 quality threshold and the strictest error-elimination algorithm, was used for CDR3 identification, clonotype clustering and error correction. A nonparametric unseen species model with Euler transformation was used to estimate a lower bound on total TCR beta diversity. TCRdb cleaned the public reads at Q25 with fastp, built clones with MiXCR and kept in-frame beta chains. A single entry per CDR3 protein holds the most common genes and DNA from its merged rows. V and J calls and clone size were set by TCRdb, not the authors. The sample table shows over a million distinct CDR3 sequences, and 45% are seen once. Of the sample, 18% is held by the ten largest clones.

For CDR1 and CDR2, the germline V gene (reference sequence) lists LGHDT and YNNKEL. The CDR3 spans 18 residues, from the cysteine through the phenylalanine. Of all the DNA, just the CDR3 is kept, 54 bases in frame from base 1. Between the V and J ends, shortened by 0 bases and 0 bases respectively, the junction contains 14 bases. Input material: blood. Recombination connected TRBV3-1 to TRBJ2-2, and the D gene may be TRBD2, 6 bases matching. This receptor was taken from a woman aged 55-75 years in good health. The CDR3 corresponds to CASSQERVTGANTGELFF. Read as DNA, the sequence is TGTGCCAGCAGCCAAGAAAGGGTGACGGGAGCGAACACCGGGGAGCTGTTTTTT.